The clone carrying this TCR beta chain was detected a few times. Its antigen is not known. These data belong to a study of cytomegalovirus exposure and HLA in healthy donors. Study-level findings and limits: HLA-A and HLA-B allele assignments for most subjects were reportedly predicted accurately using TCR beta sequences. Sequencing likely caused a cluster of highly shared sequence variants. Per a prior analysis, the majority of TCR beta V segments were productive roughly 90% or roughly 30% of the time.

It was with 60 Vbeta and 13 Jbeta primers that the PCR ran. This table comes from immunoSEQ multiplex PCR, and its TCRdb copy is limited to in-frame clones, with some not included. The sample lists roughly 200,000 clones, under 9.5% occurring once. The sample comprised PBMCs. This TCR was sampled from a woman in her 30s in good health and CMV-seropositive.

CDR3 DNA sequence: TGCGCCAGCAGCTTGAGCGGGAGCCAGTTAGCGGAGACCCAGTACTTC. Translating gives CASSLSGSQLAETQYF. The rearrangement links TRBV5-1 to TRBJ2-5; 8 nucleotides align to TRBD2. The CDR3 is made up of 16 amino acids. Per the germline V gene, CDR1 is SGHRS and CDR2 is YFSETQ. V lost 1 base, J lost 5 bases, and 10 bases stayed unmatched.